The 6 T cell receptor beta chains in this list originate from one sample, sequenced in a study of cytomegalovirus exposure and HLA in healthy donors. PCR amplification relied on 60 Vbeta primers (plus 13 Jbeta primers). The assay was immunoSEQ multiplex PCR, and TCRdb's table has in-frame clones only and misses some. In the table there are approximately 100,000 clones, over 60% of which are singletons. The source material was PBMCs. The receptors were sampled from a female donor in good health and CMV-seronegative.

V gene TRBV4-2 combines with J gene TRBJ1-5; 12 bases map to TRBD1. The CDR3 covers 19 residues. Losses at the gene ends were 2 bases for V and 0 bases for J; bases not matched to a gene: 8. Germline CDR1 and CDR2: LGHNA and YNFKEQ. The DNA of the CDR3 is TGTGCCAGCAGCCAAACCGGGACAGGGGGCCCATATAGCAATCAGCCCCAGCATTTT. Its protein product is CASSQTGTGGPYSNQPQHF.

The chain carries TRBV2 and TRBJ1-2; 8 bases align to TRBD1. Germline CDR1 SNHLY, CDR2 FYNNEI. V dropped 0 bases and J dropped 6; count of bases not matched to a gene: 6. The length of the CDR3 is 15 residues. The CDR3 DNA reads TGTGCCAGCAGTGAAGCGCGTGAGACAGGGGATGGCTACACCTTC. Protein sequence: CASSEARETGDGYTF.

The chain couples TRBV5-1 to TRBJ2-1, with D uncertain. Germline V lookup: CDR1 SGHRS, CDR2 YFSETQ. V lost 4 bases and J 8 bases, leaving 13 bases between the germline ends. CDR3 length equals 13 residues. CDR3 DNA: TGCGCCAGCAGCCCGAGTGGTATTGATGAGCAGTTCTTC. Its protein product is CASSPSGIDEQFF.

V and J are TRBV6-5 and TRBJ2-2; D is unclear. The CDR3 contains 13 residues. Germline V gene data show CDR1 as MNHEY and CDR2 as SVGAGI. Trimming stripped 7 bases from V and 1 base from J, with 7 bases between. The CDR3 sequence is CASIHENTGELFF. Written as DNA, the CDR3 is TGTGCCAGCATACATGAGAACACCGGGGAGCTGTTTTTT.

The chain is built from TRBV18 and TRBJ1-2; the D gene is possibly TRBD1 (5 bases). CDR1 and CDR2 from the germline V gene are KGHSH and LQKENI. The CDR3 runs 15 residues. The V and J ends lost 5 bases and 8 bases respectively, with 21 bases between them. CDR3 sequence reads: CASSSTASSGGGYTF. DNA of the CDR3: TGTGCCAGCTCATCCACGGCCTCGAGCGGGGGGGGCTACACCTTC.

V and J are TRBV28 and TRBJ2-7, with TRBD2 matching over 8 bases. The CDR3 length is 15 residues. Trimming at V came to 7 bases and at J to 2 bases, leaving 10 bases not matched to a gene. Germline V gene sequence: CDR1 MDHEN, CDR2 SYDVKM. Written as DNA, the CDR3 is TGTGCCAGCACCTGGGGCGGGGGGCTAGCCTACGAGCAGTACTTC. It translates to CASTWGGGLAYEQYF.